One and the same sample provided the 3 T cell receptor beta chains below, sequenced in a study of cytomegalovirus exposure and HLA in healthy donors. Vbeta (60) and Jbeta (13) primers were used in the PCR. Assay used: immunoSEQ multiplex PCR; TCRdb lists only in-frame clones, some missing. Here the sample spans 85,000 to 100,000 clones, over 70% being singletons. Source material: PBMCs. These receptor sequences come from a man aged 45 to 65 in good health and CMV-seropositive.

This chain links TRBV9 with TRBJ1-2, with D perhaps matching TRBD1 (6 bases). Germline CDR1 SGDLS, CDR2 YYNGEE. V was cut by 3 bases and J by 0 bases, with 12 bases left in between. There are 15 residues in the CDR3. The CDR3, as DNA: TGTGCCAGCAGCGACCGGGACACCCCTAACTATGGCTACACCTTC. It translates to CASSDRDTPNYGYTF.

This rearrangement joins TRBV10-3 to TRBJ1-1, with unresolved D. CDR1 and CDR2 (germline): ENHRY, SYGVKD. This CDR3 is 11 amino acids long. The V end lost 8 bases, the J end lost 4 bases, and 8 bases lay between the germline ends. The CDR3 sequence is CAIGEGTEAFF. CDR3 nucleotide sequence: TGTGCCATCGGGGAGGGCACTGAAGCTTTCTTT.

This clone was seen a single time. The J gene is TRBJ1-1, the V gene TRBV27; no reliable D call. Trimming left V 0 bases short and J 3 bases short, with 14 bases between. This CDR3 has 16 residues. The germline V gene has CDR1 MNHEY and CDR2 SMNVEV (reference sequence). The CDR3 here is CASSLSYSFVDTEAFF. CDR3 DNA: TGTGCCAGCAGTTTATCTTACAGTTTCGTCGACACTGAAGCTTTCTTT.